Below are 23 T cell receptor beta chains sequenced from a single sample in a study of cytomegalovirus exposure and HLA in healthy donors. 13 Jbeta primers and 60 Vbeta primers were used for the PCR. Here immunoSEQ multiplex PCR was the method, and the copy in TCRdb shows in-frame clones only, minus some. The table records about 170,000 clones, approximately 70% of them present only once. Sequencing was done on a sample of PBMCs. The receptors stem from a man aged 40-49 years in good health and CMV-seropositive.

This clone came up a few times. The chain joins TRBV5-1 to TRBJ2-5; 11 nucleotides line up with TRBD1. Germline V gene sequence: CDR1 SGHRS, CDR2 YFSETQ. The ends lost 4 bases at V and 4 bases at J; junction bases unmatched: 6. This CDR3 comprises 15 residues. The CDR3 DNA reads as TGCGCCAGCAGCATCGGGACAGGGGGTGGAGAGACCCAGTACTTC. It is translated as CASSIGTGGGETQYF.

This clone was seen only a few times. The V call is TRBV11-1, the J call TRBJ1-3, with 7 nucleotides matching TRBD1. Germline trimming cut 5 bases from V and 0 bases from J; bases unmatched to any gene: 10. CDR3 length equals 17 residues. The germline V gene has CDR1 SGHAT and CDR2 FQDESV (reference sequence). The CDR3 loop is CASSHGGRTGSGNTIYF. In DNA form, the CDR3 reads TGTGCCAGCAGCCACGGGGGACGGACAGGCTCTGGAAACACCATATATTTT. The full variable domain, rest sourced from reference TRBV11-1 and TRBJ1-3, is EAEVAQSPRYKITEKSQAVAFWCDPISGHATLYWYRQILGQGPELLVQFQDESVVDDSQLPKDRFSAERLKGVDSTLKIQPAELGDSAMYLCASSHGGRTGSGNTIYFGEGSWLTVV.

The V call is TRBV7-8, the J call TRBJ2-3; maybe TRBD2 (6 bases). Germline assignment: CDR1 SGHVS and CDR2 FQNEAQ. Trimming took off 6 bases at V and 3 bases at J, with 10 bases between the two ends. This CDR3 contains 13 residues. CDR3 sequence reads: CASRRDLTDTQYF. The CDR3 region has the DNA TGTGCCAGCAGGCGGGACCTTACAGATACGCAGTATTTT.

V gene TRBV6-5 combines with J gene TRBJ2-2, with D possibly matching TRBD1 (6 bases). The CDR3 extends over 14 amino acids. The germline V gene encodes CDR1 MNHEY and CDR2 SVGAGI. V lost 8 bases, J lost 7 bases, and 17 bases lay in between. CDR3 amino acids: CASRRSGEGGELFF. The CDR3 nucleotides read TGTGCCAGCCGCAGATCAGGGGAAGGCGGGGAGCTGTTTTTT.

In its sample, this clone was seen a few times. The rearrangement joins TRBV18 to TRBJ1-1; 10 nucleotides agree with TRBD1. Germline loops: CDR1 KGHSH, CDR2 LQKENI. This CDR3 is 14 amino acids long. The V segment lost 4 bases and the J segment 3 bases; nucleotides outside the gene matches: 2. CDR3 amino acids: CASSLGTGDTEAFF. In DNA form, the CDR3 reads TGTGCCAGCTCACTAGGGACAGGGGACACTGAAGCTTTCTTT. Full variable domain (outside the CDR3, taken from reference TRBV18 and TRBJ1-1): NAGVMQNPRHLVRRRGQEARLRCSPMKGHSHVYWYRQLPEEGLKFMVYLQKENIIDESGMPKERFSAEFPKEGPSILRIQQVVRGDSAAYFCASSLGTGDTEAFFGQGTRLTVV.

This sequence joins TRBV5-1 and TRBJ2-5; D may be TRBD1 (6 bases). The CDR3 is 15 residues long. The germline V and J ends were trimmed by 4 bases and 5 bases, with 18 bases remaining between them. CDR1 is SGHRS, CDR2 YFSETQ, per germline. CDR3 amino acids: CASSPQQGFGETQYF. The CDR3 bases are TGCGCCAGCAGCCCCCAACAGGGTTTTGGGGAGACCCAGTACTTC.

This clone was seen a few times. The CDR3 loop reads CASSFIRDYEQYF. The CDR3 DNA follows: TGTGCCAGCAGCTTTATTCGGGACTACGAGCAGTACTTC. V usage is TRBV11-2 and J usage is TRBJ2-5; maybe TRBD2 (5 bases). The end of the DNA fits TRBJ2-7 better, so the J call may be wrong. The CDR3 extends over 13 amino acids. Germline V gives CDR1 SGHAT, CDR2 FQNNGV.

V gene TRBV15 combines with J gene TRBJ1-4; D is unclear. Germline V lookup: CDR1 LNHNV, CDR2 YYDKDF (reference sequence). With 0 bases removed from V and 7 bases from J, the gap between germline ends came to 3 bases. The CDR3 is made up of 12 amino acids. The CDR3 nucleotides are TGTGCCACCAGCAGAGATAGTGAAAAACTGTTTTTT. Encoded protein: CATSRDSEKLFF.

The chain is built from TRBV7-2 and TRBJ2-7; perhaps TRBD1 as D (5 bases). From germline, CDR1 is SGHTA and CDR2 FQGNSA. The CDR3 contains 18 residues. Trimming shortened V by 7 bases and J by 4 bases, and 29 bases separated the two germline ends. CDR3 amino acids: CASTPRADRLPLGYEQYF. Here the CDR3 DNA reads TGTGCCAGCACCCCCCGTGCAGACAGACTCCCTCTTGGGTACGAGCAGTACTTC.

The gene calls are TRBV6-6 and TRBJ2-7; D remains ambiguous. Per the germline V gene, CDR1 is MNHNY and CDR2 is SVGAGI (reference sequence). V lost 1 base and J 1 base, leaving 8 bases between the germline ends. There are 14 residues in the CDR3. The DNA for the CDR3 is TGTGCCAGCAGTTACTTGACATGGTCCTACGAGCAGTACTTC. It encodes CASSYLTWSYEQYF.

The chain is built from TRBV6-6 and TRBJ1-5; D not certain. CDR3 size: 15 residues. V was pared by 7 bases and J by 4 bases, with 17 bases between. Germline CDR1 and CDR2: MNHNY and SVGAGI (reference sequence). CDR3 sequence (DNA): TGTGCCAGCAATTTCCGGGAGGGAAGAAATCAGCCCCAGCATTTT. Translated: CASNFREGRNQPQHF.

V and J are TRBV10-1 and TRBJ2-7; TRBD2 agrees at 15 bases. V lost 2 bases and J lost 3; bases outside the gene matches: 11. This CDR3 spans 19 amino acids. Germline values: CDR1 WNHNN, CDR2 SYGVQD (reference sequence). DNA for the CDR3: TGCGCCAGCAGTGAGAAGGGACTAGCGGGGGGTCGCCACTACTACGAGCAGTACTTC. Translating it yields CASSEKGLAGGRHYYEQYF.

V is TRBV11-2 and J is TRBJ2-3; 11 bases align to TRBD2. V lost 3 bases and J lost 7; bases outside the gene matches: 3. The CDR3 runs to 14 residues. Germline values: CDR1 SGHAT, CDR2 FQNNGV. The CDR3 DNA sequence: TGTGCCAGCAGCTTGGGGACTAGCGGCAATACGCAGTATTTT. This encodes CASSLGTSGNTQYF.

A remark on this clone: The identical CDR3 is also encoded by other nucleotide sequences in the sample. The chain has TRBV20-1 and TRBJ1-1; possibly TRBD1 for D (6 bases). Trimming left V 7 bases short and J 2 bases short, with 8 bases between. From germline, CDR1 is DFQATT and CDR2 SNEGSKA (reference sequence). The CDR3 runs 11 residues. In DNA form, the CDR3 reads TGCAGTGTAGGGGGTAACACTGAAGCTTTCTTT. Translating gives CSVGGNTEAFF.

This chain links TRBV27 with TRBJ1-2, with 9 bases lining up with TRBD1. V shed 2 bases and J 8 bases; nucleotides not matched to a gene: 9. In germline, CDR1 is MNHEY, CDR2 SMNVEV (reference sequence). The CDR3 has 15 residues. The CDR3 DNA is TGTGCCAGCAGTTTAACCGGACAGGGGACCTGGGGCTACACCTTC. Protein: CASSLTGQGTWGYTF.

The genes are TRBV29-1 and TRBJ1-2, with 7 nucleotides matching TRBD1. The junction had 12 bases not matched to a gene; V was cut back by 7 bases and J by 10 bases. Germline-derived CDR1 and CDR2 are SQVTM and ANQGSEA. The CDR3 is made up of 12 amino acids. The CDR3 region has the DNA TGCAGCGCCGGGGACAGTGTTAATGACTACACCTTC. This encodes CSAGDSVNDYTF. Supplemented by reference TRBV29-1 and TRBJ1-2, the full variable domain reads SAVISQKPSRDICQRGTSLTIQCQVDSQVTMMFWYRQQPGQSLTLIATANQGSEATYESGFVIDKFPISRPNLTFSTLTVSNMSPEDSSIYLCSAGDSVNDYTFGSGTRLTVV.

The chain joins TRBV30 to TRBJ2-6, with TRBD1 matching 7 bases. CDR1 is GTSNPN and CDR2 is SVGIG in the germline V gene (reference sequence). J gave up 2 bases and V 5 bases, and 3 bases lay outside the gene matches. The CDR3 has 14 amino acids. CDR3 in DNA: TGTGCCTGGGAAGGACAGGCTGGGGCCAACGTCCTGACTTTC. It translates to CAWEGQAGANVLTF.

The rearrangement links TRBV6-5 to TRBJ1-2, with 7 bases lining up with TRBD1. Trimming removed 7 bases from V and 4 bases from J; junction bases left unmatched: 12. This CDR3 is built from 15 residues. The V gene's germline CDR1 is MNHEY and CDR2 SVGAGI. The CDR3: CASKEGTALSYGYTF. In DNA, the CDR3 is TGTGCCAGCAAGGAGGGGACAGCCCTATCCTATGGCTACACCTTC.

The J gene is TRBJ1-5, the V gene TRBV7-2; perhaps TRBD1 as D (5 bases). Germline CDR1 is SGHTA and CDR2 is FQGNSA. The CDR3 is 19 residues long. Trimming removed 0 bases from V and 0 bases from J, with 18 bases in between. In DNA form, the CDR3 reads TGTGCCAGCAGCTTAGCGGCGACAGCCCACGAGGTTAGCAATCAGCCCCAGCATTTT. It is translated as CASSLAATAHEVSNQPQHF.

In its sample, this clone was seen a few times. The gene calls are TRBV7-2 and TRBJ2-7; TRBD2 aligns across 7 bases. Germline values: CDR1 SGHTA, CDR2 FQGNSA. The CDR3 spans 16 residues. V lost 5 bases and J lost 6; bases outside the gene matches: 16. The CDR3 DNA follows: TGTGCCAGCAGCCCGGGGCCCGGGACTACCCCTCTCGAGCAGTACTTC. This gives the protein CASSPGPGTTPLEQYF.

The J gene is TRBJ2-5, the V gene TRBV9, with D tentatively TRBD1 (6 bases). The J call could be wrong; TRBJ2-7 is a better fit for the DNA end. Germline V gene lookup returns CDR1 SGDLS and CDR2 YYNGEE. The CDR3 is 13 residues long. CDR3 nucleotide sequence: TGTGCCAGCAGCGTCTTGGACAGCAACGAGCAGTACTTC. Protein sequence: CASSVLDSNEQYF.

This clone has a single count. The rearrangement uses TRBV7-3 and TRBJ2-3; D remains unclear. CDR1 is SGHTA and CDR2 is FQGTGA in the germline V gene. Trimming left V 1 base short and J 5 bases short, with 4 bases between. The CDR3 sequence is 12 residues long. The CDR3 reads CASSLSRDTQYF. CDR3 nucleotide sequence: TGTGCCAGCAGCTTAAGTAGAGATACGCAGTATTTT.

The chain employs TRBV19 and TRBJ1-1, with 7 bases lining up with TRBD1. The CDR3 extends over 15 amino acids. J gave up 1 base and V 5 bases, and 7 bases lay outside the gene matches. Germline V lookup: CDR1 LNHDA, CDR2 SQIVND (reference sequence). For the CDR3, the DNA is TGTGCCAGTAGTCCTCCGGGGACAGAGAACACTGAAGCTTTCTTT. Amino acid sequence: CASSPPGTENTEAFF.